A single sample gave rise to the 23 T cell receptor beta chains below, sequenced in a study of CD8 T cells in ankylosing spondylitis (dated by TCRdb to about 2017). Library preparation employed 5' RACE. TCRdb names Illumina HiSeq 2500 as the instrument used. Clones were called with MiXCR by TCRdb after fastp trimmed the public reads at Q25, and only in-frame beta chains were retained. Rows are combined by CDR3 protein, so each entry shows the most common genes and DNA. This sample is represented by 250,000 to 350,000 distinct CDR3 sequences; more than 20% of them were singletons. Of the sample, roughly 3.4% falls within the top ten clones. Sequencing input: blood, either unsorted or a sorted T cell fraction (not recorded which). The receptors shown here come from a female donor with ankylosing spondylitis or in good health (not recorded which).

The sample holds a few counts of this clonotype. The chain uses TRBV20-1 and TRBJ2-7; D unclear. Germline V gene lookup returns CDR1 DFQATT and CDR2 SNEGSKA (reference sequence). V was cut by 4 bases and J by 0 bases, with 16 bases left in between. The CDR3 is 15 amino acids. The CDR3: CSATSDDPSSYEQYF. CDR3 in DNA: TGCAGTGCTACGTCTGACGATCCCTCCTCCTACGAGCAGTACTTC.

The chain is built from TRBV5-1 and TRBJ2-3, with TRBD2 matching 8 bases. CDR3 size: 15 residues. The V and J ends lost 2 bases and 4 bases, in that order; junction bases with no gene match: 6. Germline V gene lookup returns CDR1 SGHRS and CDR2 YFSETQ. The CDR3 region has the DNA TGCGCCAGCAGCTTCAAGCGGGAGTGGGCAGATACGCAGTATTTT. Encoded protein: CASSFKREWADTQYF.

This clonotype turned up a few times. V usage is TRBV29-1 and J usage is TRBJ2-5; no firm D call. CDR1 SQVTM and CDR2 ANQGSEA come from the germline V gene. This CDR3 has 12 residues. V dropped 4 bases and J dropped 2 bases, with 8 bases sitting between them. The CDR3: CSVGEPQETQYF. CDR3 nucleotides: TGCAGCGTTGGAGAGCCTCAAGAGACCCAGTACTTC.

This clonotype has a handful of counts. The CDR3 sequence is CASSLSGGKETQYF. CDR3 in DNA: TGTGCCAGCAGTTTATCAGGGGGCAAAGAGACCCAGTACTTC. The chain carries TRBV12-3 or TRBV12-4 and TRBJ2-5, with TRBD1 matching over 8 bases. Trimming at V came to 2 bases and at J to 3 bases, leaving 2 bases not matched to a gene. The CDR3 has 14 amino acids.

This clonotype was observed many times. This chain links TRBV2 with TRBJ2-5; 10 bases align to TRBD2. Germline V gives CDR1 SNHLY, CDR2 FYNNEI. There are 14 residues in the CDR3. Losses at the gene ends were 7 bases for V and 4 bases for J; bases not matched to a gene: 6. DNA of the CDR3: TGTGCCAGCAACCTAGCGGGAGTCAGAGAGACCCAGTACTTC. This encodes CASNLAGVRETQYF.

This clonotype showed up just a few times. This chain links TRBV7-9 with TRBJ2-5, with D possibly being TRBD2 (5 bases). Germline V lookup: CDR1 SEHNR, CDR2 FQNEAQ (reference sequence). There are 14 residues in the CDR3. Trimming cost V 5 bases and J 0 bases, with 10 bases left between them. The CDR3 DNA reads as TGTGCCAGCAGCCATGGACTCAACCAAGAGACCCAGTACTTC. Amino acids: CASSHGLNQETQYF.

In this sample, this clonotype turned up many times. The chain employs TRBV11-2 and TRBJ1-1; D call uncertain. The CDR3 contains 17 residues. CDR1 SGHAT and CDR2 FQNNGV come from the germline V gene. Trimming removed 3 bases from V and 3 bases from J, with 20 bases in between. This chain's CDR3 is CASSLRRAPVKYTEAFF. The CDR3, as DNA: TGTGCCAGCAGCTTGAGGAGGGCGCCGGTCAAATACACTGAAGCTTTCTTT.

The chain uses TRBV7-8 and TRBJ1-1, with D possibly matching TRBD1 (5 bases). Germline V CDR1 and CDR2: SGHVS, FQNEAQ. There are 14 residues in the CDR3. Trimming pared 1 base from V and 6 bases from J, leaving 12 bases between. Here the CDR3 reads CASSLGTSVAEAFF. The CDR3 DNA sequence: TGTGCCAGCAGCTTAGGGACATCCGTAGCTGAAGCTTTCTTT. Combining the CDR3 with reference TRBV7-8 and TRBJ1-1 gives the whole variable domain GAGVSQSPRYKVAKRGQDVALRCDPISGHVSLFWYQQALGQGPEFLTYFQNEAQLDKSGLPSDRFFAERPEGSVSTLKIQRTQQEDSAVYLCASSLGTSVAEAFFGQGTRLTVV.

This clonotype has a handful of counts. The genes are TRBV20-1 and TRBJ2-4; the D is unclear. Germline V lookup: CDR1 DFQATT, CDR2 SNEGSKA (reference sequence). The CDR3 runs 12 residues. Trimming stripped 4 bases from V and 9 bases from J, with 13 bases between. The CDR3 bases are TGCAGTGCTATTCCGGTGGTTAGCATTCAGTACTTC. Protein: CSAIPVVSIQYF.

This clonotype appeared a few times. The chain has TRBV5-1 and TRBJ1-4; D gene unclear. Germline CDR1 SGHRS, CDR2 YFSETQ. V lost 0 bases and J 6 bases, leaving 12 bases between the germline ends. The CDR3 is 15 amino acids. In DNA, the CDR3 is TGCGCCAGCAGCTTGGCCTCCGGCCGAGATGAAAAACTGTTTTTT. Amino acid sequence: CASSLASGRDEKLFF.

This clonotype was recorded a few times. The chain couples TRBV12-3 or TRBV12-4 to TRBJ2-1, with D possibly TRBD2 on 6 matching bases. Deletions cut 4 bases from V and 5 bases from J, with 12 bases between. The CDR3 is made up of 14 amino acids. The CDR3 reads CASSWGEMDNEQFF. CDR3 nucleotides: TGTGCCAGCAGTTGGGGGGAAATGGACAATGAGCAGTTCTTC.

This clonotype was counted only a few times. The chain employs TRBV5-6 and TRBJ2-7; no clear D. Per germline, CDR1 SGHDT and CDR2 YYEEEE. V was shortened by 4 bases and J by 5 bases, with 7 bases between the two germline ends. The CDR3 covers 11 residues. CDR3 in amino acids: CASSMRNEQYF. The CDR3 nucleotides are TGTGCCAGCAGCATGAGGAACGAGCAGTACTTC.

The rearrangement uses TRBV20-1 and TRBJ2-7; D gene uncertain. The ends were cut back, 5 bases at V and 2 bases at J, with 13 bases in the middle. From germline, CDR1 is DFQATT and CDR2 SNEGSKA (reference sequence). The CDR3 loop spans 13 amino acids. The CDR3 loop reads CSAAVPATYEQYF. In DNA, the CDR3 is TGCAGTGCTGCCGTACCGGCTACCTACGAGCAGTACTTC.

This clonotype was seen at least ten times. The rearrangement joins TRBV10-3 to TRBJ2-1; TRBD2 might be the D (5 bases). The CDR3 loop spans 13 amino acids. Trimming took off 5 bases at V and 5 bases at J, with 10 bases between the two ends. Germline V CDR1 and CDR2: ENHRY, SYGVKD. The CDR3 DNA follows: TGTGCCATCAGTCCTGGACTGGACAATGAGCAGTTCTTC. The encoded protein is CAISPGLDNEQFF.

The rearrangement joins TRBV28 to TRBJ2-1, with 10 bases matching TRBD2. V lost 3 bases, J lost 7 bases, and 6 bases stayed unmatched. Looked up from germline, CDR1 is MDHEN and CDR2 is SYDVKM. This CDR3 has 15 amino acids. CDR3 region: CASSFWLAGANEQFF. The CDR3 DNA follows: TGTGCCAGCAGTTTTTGGCTAGCGGGAGCGAATGAGCAGTTCTTC.

This clonotype was counted at least ten times. The chain recombines TRBV29-1 with TRBJ2-1; 10 bases are a match to TRBD2. Germline V CDR1 and CDR2: SQVTM, ANQGSEA. Trimming took 6 bases from V and 8 from J; bases not matched to a gene: 4. This CDR3 comprises 12 residues. The CDR3 DNA follows: TGCAGCGTCTCTAGCGGGAGCGATGAGCAGTTCTTC. Translated, it gives CSVSSGSDEQFF.

This clonotype showed up just a few times. V gene TRBV3-1 combines with J gene TRBJ2-4, with D tentatively TRBD1 (6 bases). This CDR3 has 15 residues. V lost 1 base and J 6 bases, leaving 13 bases between the germline ends. Germline CDR1 and CDR2: LGHDT and YNNKEL (reference sequence). In DNA form, the CDR3 reads TGTGCCAGCAGCCAAGTCCAGGGGTTGGGAAACATTCAGTACTTC. It yields the protein CASSQVQGLGNIQYF. The whole variable domain, filled in from reference TRBV3-1 and TRBJ2-4, reads DTAVSQTPKYLVTQMGNDKSIKCEQNLGHDTMYWYKQDSKKFLKIMFSYNNKELIINETVPNRFSPKSPDKAHLNLHINSLELGDSAVYFCASSQVQGLGNIQYFGAGTRLSVL.

The chain links TRBV6-2 or TRBV6-3 to TRBJ2-1; 8 bases agree with TRBD2. The ends lost 9 bases at V and 7 bases at J; junction bases unmatched: 11. Germline V gene data show CDR1 as MNHEY and CDR2 as SVGEGT. This CDR3 is built from 14 residues. This CDR3 is CASRTGTRGNEQFF. As DNA, the CDR3 is TGTGCCAGTAGAACCGGGACTAGGGGAAATGAGCAGTTCTTC.

This clonotype came up many times. The chain combines TRBV10-2 with TRBJ2-3, with D possibly being TRBD2 (5 bases). Trimming left V 8 bases short and J 4 bases short, with 16 bases between. This CDR3 has 14 residues. Germline-derived CDR1 and CDR2 are WSHSY and SAAADI. The CDR3, as DNA: TGCGCCAGCCTTCAGCGGTTGTTATCAGATACGCAGTATTTT. As protein: CASLQRLLSDTQYF.

V usage is TRBV5-4 and J usage is TRBJ2-1, with D unresolved. In germline, CDR1 is SGHNT, CDR2 YYREEE (reference sequence). With 4 bases removed from V and 2 bases from J, the gap between germline ends came to 13 bases. This CDR3 comprises 15 residues. The CDR3 is CASSPTRAPYNEQFF. The CDR3 DNA follows: TGTGCCAGCAGCCCGACCAGAGCCCCCTACAATGAGCAGTTCTTC.

The chain has TRBV6-5 and TRBJ2-2; D remains ambiguous. V was shortened by 2 bases and J by 0 bases, with 10 bases between the two germline ends. The CDR3 consists of 16 residues. Germline CDR1 and CDR2: MNHEY and SVGAGI. CDR3 in DNA: TGTGCCAGCAGTTACGATTCCGGGTCGAACACCGGGGAGCTGTTTTTT. Its translation: CASSYDSGSNTGELFF.

The CDR3 reads CASRPRLAGAHEQYF. The CDR3 region has the DNA TGTGCCAGCAGGCCCCGACTAGCGGGAGCACACGAGCAGTACTTC. The chain couples TRBV12-3 or TRBV12-4 to TRBJ2-7, with 12 bases matching TRBD2. This CDR3 has 15 residues. With V trimmed by 6 bases and J by 5 bases, 8 bases remained unmatched.

V usage is TRBV18 and J usage is TRBJ2-5; TRBD2 is a possible D gene (5 bases). Between the trimmed V and J ends, which lost 3 bases and 4 bases, there was a span of 18 bases. Germline assignment: CDR1 KGHSH and CDR2 LQKENI. The CDR3 runs 16 residues. CDR3 protein: CASSPIQGPGGETQYF. In DNA form, the CDR3 reads TGTGCCAGCTCACCGATTCAAGGACCCGGAGGAGAGACCCAGTACTTC.